A single sample gave rise to the 14 T cell receptor beta chains below, sequenced in a study of T cell changes during pregnancy in multiple sclerosis. Generated by immunoSEQ multiplex PCR, the TCRdb table keeps only in-frame clones and is missing some. The table has about 46,000 clones, almost 95% seen once. The sample here was CD8+ T cells from peripheral blood mononuclear cells, taken in the first trimester of pregnancy. The receptors were sampled from a female donor with multiple sclerosis, enrolled in a pregnancy study.

The CDR3 sequence is CASSFLWTANTGELFF. The CDR3 DNA follows: TGCGCCAGCAGCTTTCTATGGACAGCGAACACCGGGGAGCTGTTTTTT. The chain joins TRBV5-1 to TRBJ2-2, with a possible D match to TRBD1 (6 bases). Germline assignment: CDR1 SGHRS and CDR2 YFSETQ. The CDR3 has 16 residues. Trimming shortened V by 2 bases and J by 0 bases, and 11 bases separated the two germline ends. Looking up the rest from reference TRBV5-1 and TRBJ2-2 gives the full variable domain: KAGVTQTPRYLIKTRGQQVTLSCSPISGHRSVSWYQQTPGQGLQFLFEYFSETQRNKGNFPGRFSGRQFSNSRSEMNVSTLELGDSALYLCASSFLWTANTGELFFGEGSRLTVL.

The chain joins TRBV2 to TRBJ1-5; 8 nucleotides line up with TRBD1. The junction had 4 bases not matched to a gene; V was cut back by 6 bases and J by 0 bases. Germline CDR1 SNHLY, CDR2 FYNNEI. The CDR3 is made up of 15 amino acids. The DNA of the CDR3 is TGTGCCAGCAGAGAGACAGGGGATAGCAATCAGCCCCAGCATTTT. Translating gives CASRETGDSNQPQHF.

The genes are TRBV9 and TRBJ2-7; 8 bases line up with TRBD1. V lost 0 bases to trimming and J lost 0 bases; unmatched junction nucleotides: 14. Germline V gene sequence: CDR1 SGDLS, CDR2 YYNGEE. The CDR3 has 19 amino acids. CDR3 loop: CASSVEESSAGGSSYEQYF. For the CDR3, the DNA is TGTGCCAGCAGCGTAGAGGAGAGTTCGGCAGGGGGCAGCTCCTACGAGCAGTACTTC. The full variable domain, completed using reference TRBV9 and TRBJ2-7, is DSGVTQTPKHLITATGQRVTLRCSPRSGDLSVYWYQQSLDQGLQFLIQYYNGEERAKGNILERFSAQQFPDLHSELNLSSLELGDSALYFCASSVEESSAGGSSYEQYFGPGTRLTVT.

The CDR3 here is CASSLLSGRVHNEQFF. CDR3 DNA: TGTGCCAGCAGCCTCCTAAGCGGGAGGGTTCACAATGAGCAGTTCTTC. The rearrangement uses TRBV7-6 and TRBJ2-1; 10 bases agree with TRBD2. Germline V lookup: CDR1 SGHVS, CDR2 FNYEAQ. CDR3 length: 16 amino acids. V trimming: 5 bases; J trimming: 5 bases; junction bases outside the gene matches: 9.

The CDR3 sequence: CASSSRDSGGSGNTIYF. The CDR3, as DNA: TGTGCCAGCAGCTCCCGGGACTCCGGCGGCTCTGGAAACACCATATATTTT. The genes are TRBV11-2 and TRBJ1-3, with D possibly matching TRBD1 (5 bases). Trimming shortened V by 4 bases and J by 0 bases, and 16 bases separated the two germline ends. From germline, CDR1 is SGHAT and CDR2 FQNNGV. The CDR3 runs 17 residues.

The rearrangement joins TRBV13 to TRBJ1-1; D uncertain. The length of the CDR3 is 16 residues. Germline lookup yields CDR1 PRHDT and CDR2 FYEKMQ (reference sequence). Trimming removed 0 bases at V and 4 bases at J, with 15 bases between. The CDR3 region is CASSLGFRGEGTEAFF. CDR3 in DNA: TGTGCCAGCAGCTTAGGCTTCCGCGGGGAGGGCACTGAAGCTTTCTTT.

This clone was seen just once. The CDR3 DNA sequence: TGTGCCATAGCCCCGGGACAGGGTTCCTACGAGCAGTACTTC. It translates to CAIAPGQGSYEQYF. This sequence joins TRBV15 and TRBJ2-7; the match to TRBD1 covers 9 bases. This CDR3 is 14 amino acids long. With 10 bases clipped from V and 1 base from J, the junction kept 8 bases outside the gene matches. Germline V gene lookup returns CDR1 LNHNV and CDR2 YYDKDF (reference sequence).

The chain combines TRBV11-2 with TRBJ2-1, with 8 bases matching TRBD1. The CDR3 runs 15 residues. The germline CDR1 and CDR2 sequences are SGHAT and FQNNGV. Trimming took 6 bases from V and 8 from J; bases not matched to a gene: 12. The CDR3 loop is CASSAGQVFRDEQFF. CDR3 nucleotide sequence: TGTGCCAGCAGTGCGGGACAGGTCTTCAGGGATGAGCAGTTCTTC.

The CDR3 region has the DNA TGTGCCAGCAGCCCAAGGCGGGGGAACACCATATATTTT. It yields the protein CASSPRRGNTIYF. V is TRBV7-4 and J is TRBJ1-3; tentatively, D is TRBD1 (5 bases). The germline V gene has CDR1 SGHVT and CDR2 SQSDAQ. This CDR3 region has 13 residues. V lost 5 bases and J 7 bases, leaving 12 bases between the germline ends.

The chain has TRBV11-2 and TRBJ2-7; 10 positions agree with TRBD2. CDR1 and CDR2 from the germline V gene are SGHAT and FQNNGV. After removal of 0 bases from V and 3 bases from J, the junction contained 14 bases not matched to a gene. CDR3 size: 19 residues. As DNA, the CDR3 is TGTGCCAGCAGCTTAGATTCTAGCGGGGGAACCCTCAGGTTCTACGAGCAGTACTTC. Its protein product is CASSLDSSGGTLRFYEQYF.

The chain links TRBV5-5 to TRBJ1-1; no clear D. This CDR3 comprises 17 residues. The germline V and J ends were trimmed by 2 bases and 3 bases, with 20 bases remaining between them. Per the germline V gene, CDR1 is SGHKS and CDR2 is YYEKEE (reference sequence). This chain's CDR3 is CASSFRVQVERDTEAFF. The CDR3 DNA follows: TGTGCCAGCAGCTTTAGGGTCCAGGTGGAGAGGGACACTGAAGCTTTCTTT. The full variable domain, rest sourced from reference TRBV5-5 and TRBJ1-1, is DAGVTQSPTHLIKTRGQQVTLRCSPISGHKSVSWYQQVLGQGPQFIFQYYEKEERGRGNFPDRFSARQFPNYSSELNVNALLLGDSALYLCASSFRVQVERDTEAFFGQGTRLTVV.

This sequence joins TRBV5-1 and TRBJ2-1; the match to TRBD2 covers 13 bases. There are 18 residues in the CDR3. CDR1 SGHRS and CDR2 YFSETQ come from the germline V gene. With V trimmed by 0 bases and J by 4 bases, 7 bases remained unmatched. The DNA of the CDR3 is TGCGCCAGCAGCTTGGCCACACCGGGACTAGCGGGGTACAATGAGCAGTTCTTC. It is translated as CASSLATPGLAGYNEQFF.

This clone has only one observation. This chain connects TRBV12-5 to TRBJ1-5; D is perhaps TRBD1 (5 bases). Trimming took 0 bases from V and 5 from J, leaving 14 bases between them. Germline CDR1 LGHNT, CDR2 FRNRAP. The CDR3 runs 16 residues. This CDR3 reads CASGLVSHGRDQPQHF. Here the CDR3 DNA reads TGTGCTAGTGGTTTGGTATCTCACGGCAGGGATCAGCCCCAGCATTTT. Together with reference TRBV12-5 and TRBJ1-5, the CDR3 gives the full variable domain: DARVTQTPRHKVTEMGQEVTMRCQPILGHNTVFWYRQTMMQGLELLAYFRNRAPLDDSGMPKDRFSAEMPDATLATLKIQPSEPRDSAVYFCASGLVSHGRDQPQHFGDGTRLSIL.

V usage is TRBV4-2 and J usage is TRBJ2-7; D call uncertain. CDR1 and CDR2 from the germline V gene are LGHNA and YNFKEQ. V shed 1 base and J shed 7 bases, with 8 bases lying between them. CDR3 length: 12 residues. DNA of the CDR3: TGTGCCAGCAGCCAAGGGGCCCGGGAGCAGTACTTC. Its translation: CASSQGAREQYF.